Listed below are T cell receptor beta chains from one sample, sequenced in a study of regulatory T cells in long-lasting Graves disease. TCRdb ran MiXCR on the multiplex PCR reads and lists one entry per CDR3 protein. The sample consists of 350,000 to 400,000 distinct CDR3 sequences, 15% to 20% of them appearing once. A further study also used this sample, focusing on T cells in Graves' hyperthyroidism and ophthalmopathy.

The sequencing here drew on peripheral blood mononuclear cells (PBMCs), taken at new diagnosis, from a patient treated with antithyroid drugs. The receptor set was obtained from a woman aged 18 to 35 with Graves disease. Each CDR3 is given with its conserved first and last residue. The D gene is left open where the match is weak. A clone size is listed for some rows: how often the clone was seen (once, few, many), or a class if it is expanded.

abundance: NA; j_gene: TRBJ1-5; v_gene: TRBV6-1; d_gene: TRBD1; CDR3nt: TGTGCCAGCAGACGCAGACGCCAGGGGGACGATCAGCCCCAGCATTTT; CDR3aa: CASRRRRQGDDQPQHF
abundance: many; j_gene: TRBJ1-5; v_gene: TRBV6-1; d_gene: NA; CDR3nt: TGTGCCAGCAGTGAGAATTGGGTCGGGGTAGTGGAGCATTTT; CDR3aa: CASSENWVGVVEHF
abundance: many; j_gene: TRBJ1-1; v_gene: TRBV12-3/TRBV12-4; d_gene: NA; CDR3nt: TGTGCCAGCAGTTTGAAGGTGGGGGCGAACACTGAAGCTTTCTTT; CDR3aa: CASSLKVGANTEAFF
abundance: many; j_gene: TRBJ2-5; v_gene: TRBV7-9; d_gene: TRBD1; CDR3nt: TGTGCCAGCAGCATCAACGCCCCGGGACAGGGAATCCGAGAGACCCAGTACTTC; CDR3aa: CASSINAPGQGIRETQYF
abundance: NA; j_gene: TRBJ1-3; v_gene: TRBV5-1; d_gene: TRBD1; CDR3nt: TGTGCCAGCACCTCCTGGCTCCGGGACAGGGACGGTGGAAACACCATATATTTT; CDR3aa: CASTSWLRDRDGGNTIYF
abundance: many; j_gene: TRBJ2-5; v_gene: TRBV5-1; d_gene: TRBD1; CDR3nt: TGCGCCAGCAGCGGGGGGACAGGAGGATCAGAGACCCAGTACTTC; CDR3aa: CASSGGTGGSETQYF
abundance: NA; j_gene: TRBJ2-7; v_gene: TRBV10-3; d_gene: NA; CDR3nt: TGTGCCATCGGAGCAGGGGGGGGCAACGAGCAGTACTTC; CDR3aa: CAIGAGGGNEQYF
abundance: many; j_gene: TRBJ1-1; v_gene: TRBV12-3/TRBV12-4; d_gene: NA; CDR3nt: TGTGCCAGCAGTTTCGGAGGGGCCGTGGGGAACACTGAAGCTTTCTTT; CDR3aa: CASSFGGAVGNTEAFF
abundance: many; j_gene: TRBJ2-7; v_gene: TRBV5-5; d_gene: TRBD2; CDR3nt: TGTGCCAGCAGCTTGGATACGGGGGGGTACCCGCAGGGGTCCTACGAGCAGTACTTC; CDR3aa: CASSLDTGGYPQGSYEQYF
abundance: many; j_gene: TRBJ2-7; v_gene: TRBV7-9; d_gene: TRBD1; CDR3nt: TGTGCCAGCAGCCCCTGGGACAGGATATACGAGCAGTACTTC; CDR3aa: CASSPWDRIYEQYF
abundance: few; j_gene: TRBJ1-5; v_gene: TRBV30; d_gene: NA; CDR3nt: TGTGCCTGGAGTATGGGGACTGCAAGCAATCAGCCCCAGCATTTT; CDR3aa: CAWSMGTASNQPQHF
abundance: few; j_gene: TRBJ2-1; v_gene: TRBV4-1; d_gene: NA; CDR3nt: TGCGCCAGCAGCCAAGAAGGTCGGCCCAATGAGCAGTTCTTC; CDR3aa: CASSQEGRPNEQFF
abundance: many; j_gene: TRBJ1-1; v_gene: TRBV27; d_gene: TRBD1; CDR3nt: TGTGCCAGCAGAGGGGGCGTGAACACTGAAGCTTTCTTT; CDR3aa: CASRGGVNTEAFF
abundance: many; j_gene: TRBJ1-1; v_gene: TRBV5-1; d_gene: NA; CDR3nt: TGCGCCAGCAGCTTGGCCCGGGGGAAGAACACTGAAGCTTTCTTT; CDR3aa: CASSLARGKNTEAFF
abundance: many; j_gene: TRBJ1-4; v_gene: TRBV20-1; d_gene: NA; CDR3nt: TGCAGTGCTAGGGGGACAACTAATGAAAAACTGTTTTTT; CDR3aa: CSARGTTNEKLFF
abundance: many; j_gene: TRBJ1-1; v_gene: TRBV20-1; d_gene: NA; CDR3nt: TGCAGTGCGATCACGGGGCAAAACACTGAAGCTTTCTTT; CDR3aa: CSAITGQNTEAFF
abundance: few; j_gene: TRBJ1-5; v_gene: TRBV18; d_gene: TRBD1; CDR3nt: TGTGCCAGCTCACCTGGGACAGGGGGACGTCAGCCCCAGCATTTT; CDR3aa: CASSPGTGGRQPQHF
abundance: many; j_gene: TRBJ2-3; v_gene: TRBV10-1; d_gene: NA; CDR3nt: TGCGCCAGCAGTGAGTCTGGGCGGGATGGGCAGTATTTT; CDR3aa: CASSESGRDGQYF
abundance: few; j_gene: TRBJ1-2; v_gene: TRBV2; d_gene: TRBD1; CDR3nt: TGTGCCAGCAGTTTGTCCGGGACAGGGGGCTACTATGGCTACACCTTC; CDR3aa: CASSLSGTGGYYGYTF
abundance: many; j_gene: TRBJ2-7; v_gene: TRBV28; d_gene: NA; CDR3nt: TGTGCCAGCAGTTCCAGACGGGGAGAAACCTACGAGCAGTACTTC; CDR3aa: CASSSRRGETYEQYF
abundance: NA; j_gene: TRBJ1-4; v_gene: TRBV10-3; d_gene: NA; CDR3nt: TGTGCCATCAGTGAAGACAGAAGGAATGAAAAACTGTTTTTT; CDR3aa: CAISEDRRNEKLFF
abundance: NA; j_gene: TRBJ2-5; v_gene: TRBV4-2; d_gene: NA; CDR3nt: TGTGCCAGCAGCCAAAAGGCGGGCCACCAAGAGACCCAGTACTTC; CDR3aa: CASSQKAGHQETQYF